This TCR beta chain appears in the sequencing data of a study of shared clonotypes between healthy human individuals. The CDR3 sequence is 15 residues long. Trimming left V 6 bases short and J 1 base short, with 13 bases between. CDR1 and CDR2 from the germline V gene are MNHEY and SMNVEV (reference sequence). Assay: immunoSEQ multiplex PCR; the TCRdb copy retains only in-frame clones and omits some. The sample contains more than 550,000 clones, around 90% of which appear only once. CD45RO-negative, CCR7-positively selected cells formed the naive CD8 fraction, excluding terminally differentiated effector memory CD45RA+ cells.

The chain combines TRBV27 with TRBJ1-5; tentative D call: TRBD1 (5 bases). The source is a man aged 25-40 years in good health. What was sequenced was naive CD8+ T cells sorted from blood. The CDR3 reads CASRMSRQSNQPQHF. CDR3 bases: TGTGCCAGCAGGATGTCGAGACAGAGCAATCAGCCCCAGCATTTT.